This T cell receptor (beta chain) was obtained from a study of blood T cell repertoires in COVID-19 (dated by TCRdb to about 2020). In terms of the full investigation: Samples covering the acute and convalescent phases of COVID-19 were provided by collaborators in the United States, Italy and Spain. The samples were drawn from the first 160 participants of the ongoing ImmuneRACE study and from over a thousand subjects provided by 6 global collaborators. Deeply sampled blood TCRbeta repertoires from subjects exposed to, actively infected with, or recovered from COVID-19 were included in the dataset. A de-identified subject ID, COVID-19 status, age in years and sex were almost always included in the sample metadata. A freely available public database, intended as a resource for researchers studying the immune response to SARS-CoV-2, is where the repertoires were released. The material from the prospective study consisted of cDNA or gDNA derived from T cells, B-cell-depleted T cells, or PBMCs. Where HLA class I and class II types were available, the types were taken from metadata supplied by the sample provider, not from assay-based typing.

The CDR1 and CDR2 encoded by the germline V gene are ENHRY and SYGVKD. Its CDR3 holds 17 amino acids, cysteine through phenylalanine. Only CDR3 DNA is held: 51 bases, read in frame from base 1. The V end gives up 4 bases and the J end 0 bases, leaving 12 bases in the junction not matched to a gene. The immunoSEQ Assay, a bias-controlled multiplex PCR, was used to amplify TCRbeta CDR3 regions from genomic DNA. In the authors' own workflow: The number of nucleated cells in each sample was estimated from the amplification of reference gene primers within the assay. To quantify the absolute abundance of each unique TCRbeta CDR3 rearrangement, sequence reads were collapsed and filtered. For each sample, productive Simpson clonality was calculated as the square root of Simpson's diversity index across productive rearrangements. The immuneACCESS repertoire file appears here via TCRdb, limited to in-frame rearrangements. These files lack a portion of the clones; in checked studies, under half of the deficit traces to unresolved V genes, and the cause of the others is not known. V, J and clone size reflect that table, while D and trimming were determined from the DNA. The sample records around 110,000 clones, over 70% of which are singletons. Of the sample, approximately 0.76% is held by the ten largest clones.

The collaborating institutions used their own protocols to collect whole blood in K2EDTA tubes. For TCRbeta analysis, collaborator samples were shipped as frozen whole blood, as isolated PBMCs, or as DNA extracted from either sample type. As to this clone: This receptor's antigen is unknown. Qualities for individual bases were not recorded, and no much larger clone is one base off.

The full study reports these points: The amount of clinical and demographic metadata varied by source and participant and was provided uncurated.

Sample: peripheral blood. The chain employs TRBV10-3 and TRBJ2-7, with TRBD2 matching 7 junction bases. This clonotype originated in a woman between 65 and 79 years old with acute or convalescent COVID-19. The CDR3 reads CAISGGTGGSPSYEQYF. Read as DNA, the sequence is TGTGCCATCAGTGGCGGAACCGGCGGGAGCCCCTCCTACGAGCAGTACTTC.